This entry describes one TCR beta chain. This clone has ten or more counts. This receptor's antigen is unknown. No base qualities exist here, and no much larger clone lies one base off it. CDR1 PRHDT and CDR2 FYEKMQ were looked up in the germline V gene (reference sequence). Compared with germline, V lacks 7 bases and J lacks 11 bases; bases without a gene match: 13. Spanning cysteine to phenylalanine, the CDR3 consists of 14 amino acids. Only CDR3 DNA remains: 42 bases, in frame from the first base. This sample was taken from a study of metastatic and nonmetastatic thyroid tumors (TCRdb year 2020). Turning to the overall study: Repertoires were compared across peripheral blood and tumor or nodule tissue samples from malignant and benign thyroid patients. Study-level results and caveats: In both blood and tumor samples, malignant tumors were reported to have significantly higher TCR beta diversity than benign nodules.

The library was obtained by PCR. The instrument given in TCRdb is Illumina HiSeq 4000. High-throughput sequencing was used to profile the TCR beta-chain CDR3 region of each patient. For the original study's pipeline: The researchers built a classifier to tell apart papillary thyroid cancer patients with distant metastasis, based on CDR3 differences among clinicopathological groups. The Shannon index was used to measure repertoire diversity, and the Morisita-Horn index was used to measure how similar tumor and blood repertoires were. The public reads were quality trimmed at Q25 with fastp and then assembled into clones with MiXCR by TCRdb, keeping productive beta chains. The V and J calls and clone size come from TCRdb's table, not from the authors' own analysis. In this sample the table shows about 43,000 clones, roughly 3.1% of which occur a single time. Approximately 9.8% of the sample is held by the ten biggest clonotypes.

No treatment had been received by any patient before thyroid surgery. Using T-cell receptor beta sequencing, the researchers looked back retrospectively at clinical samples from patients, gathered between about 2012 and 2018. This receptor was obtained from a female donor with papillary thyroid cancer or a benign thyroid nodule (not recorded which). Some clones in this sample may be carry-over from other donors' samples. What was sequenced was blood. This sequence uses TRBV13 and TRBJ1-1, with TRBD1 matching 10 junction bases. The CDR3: CASKGDRGQTGAFF. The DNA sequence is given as TGTGCCAGCAAAGGAGACAGGGGGCAGACAGGTGCTTTCTTT.